Below, 15 T cell receptor beta chains from the same sample are listed, as sequenced in a study of response to subunit inactivated influenza vaccine. TCRdb reprocessed the RT-PCR reads with MiXCR, giving one entry per CDR3 protein. The table includes hundreds of thousands of distinct CDR3 sequences, 10% to 15% detected once. The sequences come from PBMCs from blood, collected on the day of vaccination. The receptors stem from a man over 45 who received an inactivated influenza vaccine.

J is TRBJ2-5 and V is TRBV10-3; 9 bases align to TRBD2. The CDR3 is made up of 15 amino acids. Losses at the gene ends were 0 bases for V and 5 bases for J; bases not matched to a gene: 4. Germline loops: CDR1 ENHRY, CDR2 SYGVKD. The CDR3 protein is CAISESTSGGETQYF. The CDR3, as DNA: TGTGCCATCAGTGAGTCGACTAGCGGTGGGGAGACCCAGTACTTC.

This clonotype occurred a few times. The junction departs from germline at one end; a sequencing error may be responsible. V and J are TRBV4-1 and TRBJ2-5, with D hard to call. CDR3 length: 14 amino acids. From germline, CDR1 is MGHRA and CDR2 YSYEKL. CDR3 in amino acids: CASSQDRGVTLSDF. CDR3 coding DNA: TGCGCCAGCAGCCAAGATCGAGGAGTAACACTTTCGGACTTC.

The genes are TRBV15 and TRBJ2-1; D possibly corresponds to TRBD2 (7 bases). Germline V CDR1 and CDR2: LNHNV, YYDKDF (reference sequence). The CDR3 loop spans 14 amino acids. Trimming took off 0 bases at V and 9 bases at J, with 12 bases between the two ends. The CDR3 nucleotides read TGTGCCACCAGCAGAGAAGGGAGGGGGACTGAGCAGTTCTTC. It translates to CATSREGRGTEQFF.

This chain connects TRBV7-9 to TRBJ2-1; D is unresolved. CDR1 SEHNR and CDR2 FQNEAQ come from the germline V gene (reference sequence). V lost 5 bases and J lost 10, with 15 bases in between. The CDR3 runs to 13 residues. CDR3 sequence (DNA): TGTGCCAGCAGCCCTGGGATACTTCGGGAGCAGTTCTTC. Protein product: CASSPGILREQFF.

This clonotype was counted ten times or more. The V gene is TRBV28, the J gene TRBJ1-1; D is ambiguous. Germline V gives CDR1 MDHEN, CDR2 SYDVKM. The CDR3 has 15 amino acids. Trimming shortened V by 3 bases and J by 1 base, and 12 bases separated the two germline ends. CDR3 in amino acids: CASSFVSSPNTEAFF. CDR3 DNA: TGTGCCAGCAGTTTCGTGTCAAGCCCGAACACTGAAGCTTTCTTT.

This clonotype was seen many times. The chain employs TRBV5-1 and TRBJ2-1; no firm D call. The germline V gene encodes CDR1 SGHRS and CDR2 YFSETQ. This CDR3 is 13 amino acids long. The V end lost 0 bases, the J end lost 9 bases, and 10 bases lay between the germline ends. CDR3 in DNA: TGCGCCAGCAGCTTGGCCGGGTTGGGTGAGCAGTTCTTC. Translated, it gives CASSLAGLGEQFF.

This chain uses TRBV12-3 or TRBV12-4 with TRBJ2-3; 12 positions match TRBD2. The V segment lost 4 bases and the J segment 2 bases; nucleotides outside the gene matches: 4. The CDR3 has 16 amino acids. The CDR3 bases are TGTGCCAGCAGTTACGGACTAGCGGGAAACACAGATACGCAGTATTTT. Translation: CASSYGLAGNTDTQYF.

This clonotype occurred a few times. The rearrangement uses TRBV6-2 or TRBV6-3 and TRBJ1-5, with D hard to call. Germline V gene lookup returns CDR1 MNHEY and CDR2 SVGEGT. V was trimmed by 2 bases and J by 6 bases, leaving 8 bases between them. The CDR3 loop spans 13 amino acids. The DNA for the CDR3 is TGTGCCAGCAGTTACACGTCGAGTCAGCCCCAGCATTTT. This codes for CASSYTSSQPQHF.

This clonotype was observed a handful of times. The chain uses TRBV20-1 and TRBJ2-7, with D unresolved. V lost 5 bases, J lost 4 bases, and 15 bases lay in between. CDR1 is DFQATT, CDR2 SNEGSKA, per germline (reference sequence). The length of the CDR3 is 13 residues. For the CDR3, the DNA is TGCAGTGCTGGTTACCGGGCCCTATACGAGCAGTACTTC. It specifies CSAGYRALYEQYF.

Only a few counts were recorded for this clonotype. The gene calls are TRBV6-1 and TRBJ2-1; TRBD2 aligns across 9 bases. V shed 4 bases, J shed 9 bases, and the junction held 1 base outside the gene matches. Looked up from germline, CDR1 is MNHNS and CDR2 is SASEGT. The length of the CDR3 is 12 residues. The CDR3 coding sequence is TGTGCCAGCAGTGTAGCGGGAGCTGAGCAGTTCTTC. Its protein product is CASSVAGAEQFF.

This clonotype came up a few times. The V gene is TRBV7-2, the J gene TRBJ1-1; D is perhaps TRBD1 (5 bases). Germline V gives CDR1 SGHTA, CDR2 FQGNSA. This CDR3 is built from 14 residues. V was cut by 6 bases and J by 2 bases, with 13 bases left in between. CDR3 in amino acids: CASRIDSFNTEAFF. For the CDR3, the DNA is TGTGCCAGCAGAATCGACAGCTTTAACACTGAAGCTTTCTTT.

The J gene is TRBJ1-4, the V gene TRBV29-1, with 7 bases aligning to TRBD1. In germline, CDR1 is SQVTM, CDR2 ANQGSEA. V lost 7 bases and J lost 6; bases outside the gene matches: 11. This CDR3 spans 14 amino acids. This chain's CDR3 is CSERSRQGDEKLFF. CDR3 in DNA: TGCAGCGAGAGATCCCGCCAGGGGGATGAAAAACTGTTTTTT.

This clonotype was observed a single time. The chain has TRBV29-1 and TRBJ2-3; D is uncertain. Trimming stripped 6 bases from V and 2 bases from J, with 12 bases between. The germline V gene encodes CDR1 SQVTM and CDR2 ANQGSEA. The CDR3 spans 13 residues. The CDR3 protein is CSVTVSSTDTQYF. CDR3 bases: TGCAGCGTGACCGTTTCGTCCACAGATACGCAGTATTTT.

The chain uses TRBV7-2 and TRBJ1-3; D is uncertain. With 2 bases removed from V and 2 bases from J, the gap between germline ends came to 10 bases. The CDR3 is made up of 15 amino acids. Germline V gene sequence: CDR1 SGHTA, CDR2 FQGNSA. The CDR3 protein is CASSLSRRAGNTIYF. CDR3 sequence (DNA): TGTGCCAGCAGCTTAAGTCGGCGCGCTGGAAACACCATATATTTT.

The V gene is TRBV7-3, the J gene TRBJ1-1; D perhaps matches TRBD1 (6 bases). The CDR3 runs to 16 residues. V was shortened by 5 bases and J by 1 base, with 17 bases between the two germline ends. Germline assignment: CDR1 SGHTA and CDR2 FQGTGA. The CDR3 is CASSLRGRRSNTEAFF. Here the CDR3 DNA reads TGTGCCAGCAGCCTAAGGGGGAGGCGTTCGAACACTGAAGCTTTCTTT.